A selection of T cell receptor beta chains follows, all from one sample in a study of blood T cells in healthy people across ages. TCRdb processed the 5' RACE reads anew with MiXCR; each CDR3 protein has one entry. This sample has approximately 880,000 distinct CDR3 sequences, with about 48% found just once. The source material was blood. The receptor source for this set is a man younger than 40 in good health. CDR3s include the opening cysteine and the closing phenylalanine or tryptophan. Fields, in order: clone size, D gene, J gene, V gene, CDR3 protein, CDR3 DNA. A D gene is named only where the DNA matches it firmly. Rows may omit the clone size; those that give it use once, few, many or a size class.

>-|TRBD2|TRBJ2-5|TRBV9
CASSGGRVEEQYF
TGTGCCAGCAGCGGCGGGAGGGTCGAAGAGCAGTACTTC
>-|TRBD2|TRBJ2-1|TRBV6-6
CASRTSGGAALDEQFF
TGTGCCAGCAGAACTAGCGGGGGGGCCGCCCTCGATGAGCAGTTCTTC
>-|-|TRBJ2-6|TRBV4-2
CASSQGRAPDVLTF
TGTGCCAGCAGCCAAGGTCGGGCCCCGGACGTCCTGACTTTC
>-|-|TRBJ1-6|TRBV10-3
CAIRRTVNSPLHF
TGTGCCATCAGAAGGACGGTCAATTCACCCCTCCACTTT
>-|-|TRBJ1-1|TRBV4-1
CASSQDGGQVAEAFF
TGCGCCAGCAGCCAAGATGGGGGGCAGGTTGCTGAAGCTTTCTTT
>-|-|TRBJ1-1|TRBV2
CANGQNTEAFF
TGTGCCAACGGACAGAACACTGAAGCTTTCTTT
>once|-|TRBJ2-2|TRBV24-1
CATSENSLIGTGELFF
TGTGCCACCAGTGAAAACTCTCTCATCGGGACCGGGGAGCTGTTTTTT
>many|-|TRBJ2-3|TRBV7-6
CASSLPRDSFEGGTDTQYF
TGTGCCAGCAGCCTACCCCGGGACTCGTTCGAGGGGGGCACAGATACGCAGTATTTT
>few|-|TRBJ2-5|TRBV4-2
CASSQDSGGVQTQYF
TGTGCCAGCAGCCAAGATTCGGGTGGAGTGCAGACCCAGTACTTC
>-|-|TRBJ2-5|TRBV29-1
CSVVYSGQETQYF
TGCAGCGTTGTGTATAGCGGCCAAGAGACCCAGTACTTC
>-|-|TRBJ2-4|TRBV7-6
CASSLAARPTGDGQYF
TGTGCCAGCAGCTTAGCGGCCCGTCCCACTGGTGACGGGCAGTACTTC
>-|-|TRBJ1-4|TRBV7-9
CASSPARKLFF
TGTGCCAGCTCACCGGCCCGAAAACTGTTTTTT
>few|TRBD1|TRBJ2-7|TRBV12-3/TRBV12-4
CASRTGGPDEQYF
TGTGCCAGCAGGACAGGGGGCCCCGACGAGCAGTACTTC
>few|-|TRBJ2-7|TRBV21-1
CASMHVHEQYF
TGTGCCAGCATGCACGTCCACGAGCAGTACTTC
>-|-|TRBJ1-2|TRBV6-5
CASSYSSLYGYTF
TGTGCCAGCAGTTACTCAAGCCTCTATGGCTACACCTTC
>-|-|TRBJ1-3|TRBV20-1
CSARDSSRNTGNTIYF
TGCAGTGCTAGAGATAGTTCAAGGAACACTGGAAACACCATATATTTT
>few|-|TRBJ2-7|TRBV27
CASSPGTESTQYF
TGTGCCAGCAGCCCCGGGACGGAATCTACGCAGTACTTC
>-|-|TRBJ1-2|TRBV29-1
CSDKGRNYGYTF
TGCAGCGATAAGGGTAGAAACTATGGCTACACCTTC
>-|-|TRBJ2-1|TRBV7-2
CASSSRRAGVDNEQFF
TGTGCCAGCAGCTCAAGGAGGGCAGGAGTTGACAATGAGCAGTTCTTC
>-|TRBD2|TRBJ2-5|TRBV29-1
CSVGGGGQETQYF
TGCAGCGTTGGCGGGGGGGGCCAAGAGACCCAGTACTTC
>many|-|TRBJ2-7|TRBV12-3/TRBV12-4
CASSLGTYEQYF
TGTGCCAGCAGCTTAGGGACCTACGAGCAGTACTTC
>few|-|TRBJ2-1|TRBV10-3
CAISVRGAGSYNEQFF
TGTGCCATCAGTGTGAGAGGGGCGGGATCCTACAATGAGCAGTTCTTC
>-|-|TRBJ1-2|TRBV7-2
CASSPRRTYGYTF
TGTGCCAGCAGCCCACGACGGACCTATGGCTACACCTTC
>few|-|TRBJ2-7|TRBV10-3
CAISQGPYEQYF
TGTGCCATCAGTCAGGGACCCTACGAGCAGTACTTC
>many|TRBD2|TRBJ2-3|TRBV6-1
CASSESSGGSDTQYF
TGTGCCAGCAGTGAAAGTAGCGGGGGCTCAGATACGCAGTATTTT
>-|-|TRBJ2-1|TRBV7-9
CASSLAMKAYNEQFF
TGTGCCAGCAGCTTAGCCATGAAGGCCTACAATGAGCAGTTCTTC
>once|TRBD2|TRBJ2-3|TRBV4-2
CASNQDAGGADTQYF
TGTGCCAGCAACCAAGATGCGGGGGGGGCAGATACGCAGTATTTT
>-|-|TRBJ2-4|TRBV24-1
CATIRRKNIQYF
TGTGCCACCATTCGTAGGAAAAACATTCAGTACTTC
>few|-|TRBJ2-3|TRBV11-2
CASSLGRGAGGTDTQYF
TGTGCCAGCAGCTTAGGGCGTGGGGCAGGGGGCACAGATACGCAGTATTTT
>-|-|TRBJ1-2|TRBV6-5
CASRSLDGYTF
TGTGCCAGCAGATCCCTTGATGGCTACACCTTC
>few|TRBD1|TRBJ1-1|TRBV7-2
CASSLYFLTGGMNTEAFF
TGTGCCAGCAGCTTGTACTTCCTGACAGGGGGGATGAACACTGAAGCTTTCTTT
>-|-|TRBJ2-3|TRBV20-1
CSARDPQAAIDTQYF
TGCAGTGCTAGAGATCCGCAGGCGGCAATTGATACGCAGTATTTT
>-|-|TRBJ1-3|TRBV6-1
CASSAYRDLRGSDSGNTIYF
TGTGCCAGCAGTGCTTACCGGGACCTAAGGGGAAGTGACTCTGGAAACACCATATATTTT
>-|-|TRBJ2-7|TRBV20-1
CSARDSGTQRALTYEQYF
TGCAGTGCTAGAGATTCCGGAACGCAGCGGGCGTTGACCTACGAGCAGTACTTC
>-|-|TRBJ1-5|TRBV6-6
CASSPGQTGEQPQHF
TGTGCCAGCAGCCCGGGGCAAACAGGTGAGCAGCCCCAGCATTTT
>-|TRBD1|TRBJ1-1|TRBV28
CASAASGQGASEAFF
TGTGCCAGCGCCGCCTCGGGACAGGGGGCCTCTGAAGCTTTCTTT
>few|TRBD2|TRBJ2-3|TRBV29-1
CSVWTSGGSDTQYF
TGCAGCGTCTGGACGAGCGGGGGGTCGGATACGCAGTATTTT
>-|-|TRBJ1-4|TRBV20-1
CSAIPIGAGANEKLFF
TGCAGTGCTATTCCCATAGGGGCAGGGGCTAATGAAAAACTGTTTTTT
>-|-|TRBJ1-1|TRBV19
CASSIRGRAREAFF
TGTGCCAGTAGTATCAGAGGCAGGGCGCGGGAAGCTTTCTTT
>-|TRBD2|TRBJ2-3|TRBV15
CATSRDTSGVTDTQYF
TGTGCCACCAGCAGAGATACTAGCGGGGTGACAGATACGCAGTATTTT
>-|-|TRBJ2-1|TRBV11-1
CASSPWVVDGAGNEQFF
TGTGCCAGCAGCCCTTGGGTGGTCGACGGAGCAGGCAATGAGCAGTTCTTC
>-|-|TRBJ2-7|TRBV5-1
CASSPKDRGGHEQYF
TGCGCCAGCAGCCCGAAGGACAGAGGTGGTCACGAGCAGTACTTC